The entry that follows covers one T cell receptor beta chain sequence. These data come from a study of blood T cell repertoires in COVID-19. Looking at the study overall: Sites across the United States, Italy and Spain contributed samples from acute and convalescent COVID-19. Nucleic acid was either cDNA or gDNA, and it came from T cells, B-cell-depleted T cells, or PBMCs.

Here immunoSEQ multiplex PCR was the method, and the copy in TCRdb shows in-frame clones only, minus some. Of 160,000 or so clones listed, under 90% are singletons. Per the germline V gene, CDR1 is WSHSY and CDR2 is SAAADI. This CDR3 spans 15 amino acids. The V segment lost 7 bases and the J segment 2 bases; nucleotides outside the gene matches: 4. Sequencing input: peripheral blood. The chain uses TRBV10-2 and TRBJ2-1; 11 nucleotides line up with TRBD1. The sequence was obtained from a man between 60 and 75 years old with acute or convalescent COVID-19. CDR3 DNA sequence: TGCGCCAGCACTCGGACAGGGGGCACCTACAATGAGCAGTTCTTC. Its translation: CASTRTGGTYNEQFF.